The clone carrying this T cell receptor beta chain was counted many times. Its target is unknown. Stated time point: sample taken at primary tumor resection. Sequencing was performed on whole RNA extracted from tumor and nontumor lung tissue, or from frozen PBMC, and the material was left unsorted. The donor population consisted of 72 patients with untreated, early-stage non-small cell lung cancer. The data derive from a study of spatial heterogeneity in lung cancer. Study context: The study observed each unique TCR and UMI combination more than ten times on average in raw reads. Study observations and caveats: At resection, ubiquitous expanded tumor TCRs appeared in blood more than at follow-up.

Every TCR cDNA molecule bore a unique molecular identifier. MiXCR, applied by TCRdb to the 5' RACE reads, yields one record per CDR3 protein. The sample lists some 29,000 distinct CDR3 sequences; roughly 8.4% were seen once. Looked up from germline, CDR1 is LGHNA and CDR2 is YNFKEQ. There are 16 residues in the CDR3. With V trimmed by 2 bases and J by 2 bases, 6 bases remained unmatched. The sequence was collected from a female donor with early-stage non-small cell lung cancer. The V and J genes are TRBV4-2 and TRBJ2-4, with TRBD1 matching over 7 bases. The sample in question was PBMCs, obtained at surgery. CDR3 residues: CASSQTGQSTKNIQYF. CDR3 coding DNA: TGTGCCAGCAGCCAAACGGGACAGTCGACCAAAAACATTCAGTACTTC.